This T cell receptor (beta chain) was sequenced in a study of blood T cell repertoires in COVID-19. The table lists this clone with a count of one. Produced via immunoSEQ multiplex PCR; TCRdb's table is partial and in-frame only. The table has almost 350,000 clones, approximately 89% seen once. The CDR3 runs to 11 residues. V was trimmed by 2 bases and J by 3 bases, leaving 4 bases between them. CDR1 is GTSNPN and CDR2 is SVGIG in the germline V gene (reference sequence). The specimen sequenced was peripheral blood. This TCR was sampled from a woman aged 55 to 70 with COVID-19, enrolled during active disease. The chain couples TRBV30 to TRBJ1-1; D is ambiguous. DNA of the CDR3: TGTGCCTGGAGTTCGGACACTGAAGCTTTCTTT. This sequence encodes CAWSSDTEAFF.